These 16 T cell receptor beta chains came from one sample sequenced in a study of T cells in Graves' hyperthyroidism and ophthalmopathy. Researchers amplified the TCR beta CDR3 regions from RNA transcripts. In the first-round RT-PCR of the TCR CDR3, the HTBI primer set was used. TCRdb reprocessed the multiplex PCR reads with MiXCR, giving one entry per CDR3 protein. The sample includes about 52,000 distinct CDR3 sequences, under 50% of them seen just once. Sequencing was done on a sample of blood. The receptors come from a woman between 50 and 59 years old with Graves' ophthalmopathy.

This clonotype was seen only a few times. J is TRBJ1-4 and V is TRBV18; D is unclear. The CDR3 runs to 17 residues. Per the germline V gene, CDR1 is KGHSH and CDR2 is LQKENI. V was pared by 2 bases and J by 5 bases, with 18 bases between. The CDR3 sequence: CASSPTGRGLPNEKLFF. As DNA, the CDR3 is TGTGCCAGCTCACCAACCGGGAGAGGGCTACCCAATGAAAAACTGTTTTTT.

The CDR3 loop reads CASSLGTGGNYEQYF. CDR3 in DNA: TGTGCCAGCAGCTTAGGGACAGGGGGAAACTACGAGCAGTACTTC. The rearrangement joins TRBV7-2 to TRBJ2-7, with 10 bases that match TRBD1. Trimming removed 1 base from V and 3 bases from J; junction bases left unmatched: 3. This CDR3 is 15 amino acids long. Germline loops: CDR1 SGHTA, CDR2 FQGNSA.

As concerns this clonotype: A single base separates this from a much larger clone, so it may be a read error. V is TRBV5-1 and J is TRBJ1-1; 9 positions agree with TRBD1. There are 14 residues in the CDR3. Germline CDR1 is SGHRS and CDR2 is YFSETQ. The DNA for the CDR3 is TGCGCCAGCAGCTCTAGACAGGGGGACACTGAAGCTTGCTTT. Protein: CASSSRQGDTEACF.

This sequence joins TRBV2 and TRBJ2-1; D unclear. The germline CDR1 and CDR2 sequences are SNHLY and FYNNEI. CDR3 length: 14 amino acids. The V and J ends lost 3 bases and 6 bases respectively, with 12 bases between them. The CDR3 DNA reads TGTGCCAGCAGTGAGCGCGGCAGTCCCAATGAGCAGTTCTTC. Translation: CASSERGSPNEQFF.

This clonotype was recorded at least ten times. V gene TRBV9 combines with J gene TRBJ2-2; TRBD2 might be the D (6 bases). CDR3 size: 15 residues. Germline CDR1 reads SGDLS; CDR2 reads YYNGEE. Trimming cost V 4 bases and J 0 bases, with 10 bases left between them. CDR3: CASSKGLSNTGELFF. CDR3 nucleotides: TGTGCCAGCAGCAAGGGACTGTCGAACACCGGGGAGCTGTTTTTT.

This clonotype turned up a few times. V usage is TRBV3-1 and J usage is TRBJ2-1; D remains unclear. Trimming left V 3 bases short and J 5 bases short, with 11 bases between. This CDR3 region has 14 residues. Germline V lookup: CDR1 LGHDT, CDR2 YNNKEL (reference sequence). In DNA form, the CDR3 reads TGTGCCAGCAGCCAGGGATTGGGTAACAATGAGCAGTTCTTC. Translating gives CASSQGLGNNEQFF.

The CDR3 bases are TGCGCCAGCAGCTTGGCAGAGGGCTCCTATGAAAAACTGTTTTTT. Its translation: CASSLAEGSYEKLFF. The chain carries TRBV5-1 and TRBJ1-4; D ambiguous. V dropped 0 bases and J dropped 6 bases, with 12 bases sitting between them. CDR3 length: 15 residues. Germline CDR1 is SGHRS and CDR2 is YFSETQ.

V gene TRBV7-2 combines with J gene TRBJ2-1, with 10 bases fitting TRBD1. Germline trimming cut 5 bases from V and 6 bases from J; bases unmatched to any gene: 7. Per germline, CDR1 SGHTA and CDR2 FQGNSA. The CDR3 totals 15 residues. The CDR3 spells CASSIGTGVPNEQFF. Here the CDR3 DNA reads TGTGCCAGCAGCATCGGGACAGGGGTCCCCAATGAGCAGTTCTTC.

The chain is built from TRBV2 and TRBJ2-5; 13 positions match TRBD2. The CDR3 totals 14 residues. Trimming removed 6 bases from V and 4 bases from J; junction bases left unmatched: 2. CDR1 is SNHLY, CDR2 FYNNEI, per germline. Written as DNA, the CDR3 is TGTGCCAGCAGCGGACTAGCGGGGGCAGAGACCCAGTACTTC. This translates into CASSGLAGAETQYF.

In the case of this clonotype: One end of the junction is discordant with germline, which a read error may explain. This rearrangement joins TRBV5-6 to TRBJ2-7; the D gene is possibly TRBD1 (6 bases). The germline V gene encodes CDR1 SGHDT and CDR2 YYEEEE. This CDR3 has 14 amino acids. The DNA for the CDR3 is TGTGTCAGCAACCTGACAGGACACTCCTACGAGCAGTACTTC. Translated: CVSNLTGHSYEQYF.

This clonotype was seen many times. The chain joins TRBV5-1 to TRBJ2-5, with D perhaps TRBD1 (5 bases). V lost 6 bases and J 4 bases, leaving 13 bases between the germline ends. Germline CDR1 is SGHRS and CDR2 is YFSETQ. This CDR3 has 13 residues. Here the CDR3 DNA reads TGCGCCAGCAACCGACAGTTAGGAGAGACCCAGTACTTC. It is translated as CASNRQLGETQYF. Looking up the rest from reference TRBV5-1 and TRBJ2-5 gives the full variable domain: KAGVTQTPRYLIKTRGQQVTLSCSPISGHRSVSWYQQTPGQGLQFLFEYFSETQRNKGNFPGRFSGRQFSNSRSEMNVSTLELGDSALYLCASNRQLGETQYFGPGTRLLVL.

CDR3 region: CASSLGLGFLGYTF. The CDR3 DNA is TGTGCCAGCAGCCTGGGACTGGGCTTCTTGGGCTACACCTTC. The V gene is TRBV6-5, the J gene TRBJ1-2; TRBD1 might be the D (5 bases). V was trimmed by 6 bases and J by 8 bases, leaving 19 bases between them. The germline V gene encodes CDR1 MNHEY and CDR2 SVGAGI. The CDR3 has 14 amino acids.

Note on this clonotype: The conserved phenylalanine or tryptophan normally closing the CDR3 is absent here, so this likely arose from a read error. This sequence joins TRBV7-4 and TRBJ2-3; 7 nucleotides match TRBD2. V shed 11 bases, J shed 2 bases, and the junction held 19 bases outside the gene matches. Germline CDR1 is SGHVT and CDR2 is SQSDAQ. The CDR3 sequence is 17 residues long. The CDR3 sequence is CASSQAGDPTNTDTQYL. The CDR3, as DNA: TGTGCCTCCTCCCAGGCGGGGGACCCAACTAACACAGATACGCAGTATCTT.

This clonotype came up many times. The genes are TRBV5-4 and TRBJ2-7, with a weak D call TRBD1 (6 bases). V shed 0 bases and J shed 6 bases, with 13 bases lying between them. The CDR3 is 14 residues long. Germline V gives CDR1 SGHNT, CDR2 YYREEE (reference sequence). This CDR3 reads CASSLDRVSSEQYF. CDR3 bases: TGTGCCAGCAGCTTGGACAGGGTTTCTTCCGAGCAGTACTTC.

The chain combines TRBV29-1 with TRBJ2-1; possibly TRBD2 for D (7 bases). The better agreement between TRBJ2-7 and the DNA end casts doubt on the J call. This CDR3 region has 11 residues. The germline V gene encodes CDR1 SQVTM and CDR2 ANQGSEA. The CDR3 sequence: CSGQGGGEQYF. The CDR3 DNA reads TGCAGCGGTCAGGGAGGGGGCGAGCAGTACTTC.

As to this clonotype: The conserved phenylalanine or tryptophan normally closing the CDR3 is absent here, so this likely arose from a read error. No DNA is shown, since the ends of the CDR3 on it are uncertain; the CDR3 is the one TCRdb lists. The chain employs TRBV20-1 and TRBJ2-1; TRBD2, the D gene given by the table, was not confirmed from the DNA. The CDR3 extends over 8 residues, inclusive of both ends. CDR1 DFQATT and CDR2 SNEGSKA come from the germline V gene (reference sequence). This CDR3 reads CSARDRAG.